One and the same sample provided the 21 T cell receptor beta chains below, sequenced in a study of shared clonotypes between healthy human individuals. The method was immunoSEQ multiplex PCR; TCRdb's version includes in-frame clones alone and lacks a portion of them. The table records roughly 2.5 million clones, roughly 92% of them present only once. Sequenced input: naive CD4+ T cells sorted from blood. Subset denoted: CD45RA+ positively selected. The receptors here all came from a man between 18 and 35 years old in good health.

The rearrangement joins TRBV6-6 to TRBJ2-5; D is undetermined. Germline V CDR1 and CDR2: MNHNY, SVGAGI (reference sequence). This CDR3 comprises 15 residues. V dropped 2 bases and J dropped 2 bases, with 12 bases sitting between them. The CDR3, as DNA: TGTGCCAGCAGTTACCCTAGGAACTCTCAAGAGACCCAGTACTTC. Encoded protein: CASSYPRNSQETQYF.

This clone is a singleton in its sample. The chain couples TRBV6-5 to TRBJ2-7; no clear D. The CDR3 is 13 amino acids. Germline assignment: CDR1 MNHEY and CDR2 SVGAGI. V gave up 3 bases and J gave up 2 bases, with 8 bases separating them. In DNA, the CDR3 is TGTGCCAGCAGTTATGGAGAGACCTACGAGCAGTACTTC. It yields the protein CASSYGETYEQYF.

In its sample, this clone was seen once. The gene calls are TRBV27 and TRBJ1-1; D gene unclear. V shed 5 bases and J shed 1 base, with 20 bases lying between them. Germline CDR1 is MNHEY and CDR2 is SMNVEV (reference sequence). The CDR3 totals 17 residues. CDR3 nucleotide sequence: TGTGCCAGCAGTCACACGGGAGGGTTCCGTGGGAACACTGAAGCTTTCTTT. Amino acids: CASSHTGGFRGNTEAFF.

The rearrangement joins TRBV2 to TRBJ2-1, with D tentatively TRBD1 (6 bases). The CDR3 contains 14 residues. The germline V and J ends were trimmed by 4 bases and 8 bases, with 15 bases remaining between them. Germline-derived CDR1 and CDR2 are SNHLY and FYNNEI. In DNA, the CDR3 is TGTGCCAGCAGTGGGGGGCAGGTTTCTGATGAGCAGTTCTTC. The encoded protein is CASSGGQVSDEQFF.

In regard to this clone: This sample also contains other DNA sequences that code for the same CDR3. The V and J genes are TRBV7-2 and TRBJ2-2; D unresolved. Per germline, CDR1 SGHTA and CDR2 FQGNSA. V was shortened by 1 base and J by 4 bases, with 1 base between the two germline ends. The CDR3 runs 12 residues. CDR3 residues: CASSLGTGELFF. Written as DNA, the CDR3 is TGTGCCAGCAGCTTAGGCACCGGGGAGCTGTTTTTT.

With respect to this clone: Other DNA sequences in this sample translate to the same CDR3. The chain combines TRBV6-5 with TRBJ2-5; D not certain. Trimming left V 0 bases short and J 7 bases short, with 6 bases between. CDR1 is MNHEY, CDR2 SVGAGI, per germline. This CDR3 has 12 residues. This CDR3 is CASSYSSGTQYF. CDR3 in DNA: TGTGCCAGCAGTTACTCAAGTGGGACCCAGTACTTC.

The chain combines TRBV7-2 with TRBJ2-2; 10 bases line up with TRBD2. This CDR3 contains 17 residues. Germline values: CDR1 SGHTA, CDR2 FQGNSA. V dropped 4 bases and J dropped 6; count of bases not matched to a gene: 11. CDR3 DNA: TGTGCCAGCAGCTCCGCCCGGGCGACTAGCGGGCCCGGGGAGCTGTTTTTT. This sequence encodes CASSSARATSGPGELFF.

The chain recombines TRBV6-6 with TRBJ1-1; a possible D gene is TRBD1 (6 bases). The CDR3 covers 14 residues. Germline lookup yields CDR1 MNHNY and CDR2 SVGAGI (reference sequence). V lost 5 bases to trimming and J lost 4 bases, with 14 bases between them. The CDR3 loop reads CASSLGGAGTEAFF. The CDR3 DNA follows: TGTGCCAGCAGTCTTGGGGGGGCCGGCACTGAAGCTTTCTTT.

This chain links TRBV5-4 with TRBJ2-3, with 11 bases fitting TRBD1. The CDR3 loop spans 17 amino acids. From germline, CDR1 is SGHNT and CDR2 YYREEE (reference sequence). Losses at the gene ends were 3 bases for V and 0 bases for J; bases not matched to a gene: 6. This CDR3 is CASSSRTGGLSTDTQYF. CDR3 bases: TGTGCCAGCAGCTCCCGGACAGGGGGCCTTAGCACAGATACGCAGTATTTT.

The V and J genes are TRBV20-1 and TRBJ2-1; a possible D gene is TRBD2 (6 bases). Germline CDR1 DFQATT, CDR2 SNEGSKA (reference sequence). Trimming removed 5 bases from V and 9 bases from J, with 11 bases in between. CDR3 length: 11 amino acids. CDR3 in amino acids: CSAELALEQFF. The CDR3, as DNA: TGCAGTGCTGAACTAGCCCTTGAGCAGTTCTTC.

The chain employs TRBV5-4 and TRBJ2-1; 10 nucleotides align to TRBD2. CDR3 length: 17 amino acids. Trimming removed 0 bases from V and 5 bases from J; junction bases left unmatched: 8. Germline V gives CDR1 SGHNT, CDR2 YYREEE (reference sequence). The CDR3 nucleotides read TGTGCCAGCAGCTTGGCTAGCGGGGGTCTCCACGACAATGAGCAGTTCTTC. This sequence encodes CASSLASGGLHDNEQFF.

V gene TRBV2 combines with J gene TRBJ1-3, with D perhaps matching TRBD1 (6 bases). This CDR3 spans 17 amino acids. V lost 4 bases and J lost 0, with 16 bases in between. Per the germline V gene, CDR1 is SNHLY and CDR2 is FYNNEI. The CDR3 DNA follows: TGTGCCAGCAGTGCGGCAGGGGTCCTCCTCTCTGGAAACACCATATATTTT. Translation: CASSAAGVLLSGNTIYF.

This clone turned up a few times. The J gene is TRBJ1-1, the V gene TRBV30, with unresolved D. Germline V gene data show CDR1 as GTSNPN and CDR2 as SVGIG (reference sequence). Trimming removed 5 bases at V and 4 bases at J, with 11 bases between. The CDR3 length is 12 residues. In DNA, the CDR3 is TGTGCCTGGGGTCGGGAGGGCACTGAAGCTTTCTTT. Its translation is CAWGREGTEAFF.

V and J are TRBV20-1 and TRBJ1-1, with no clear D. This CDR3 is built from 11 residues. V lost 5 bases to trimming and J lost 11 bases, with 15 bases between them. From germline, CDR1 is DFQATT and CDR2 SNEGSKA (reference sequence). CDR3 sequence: CSARRRARAFF. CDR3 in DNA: TGCAGTGCTCGCCGACGGGCGAGGGCTTTCTTT.

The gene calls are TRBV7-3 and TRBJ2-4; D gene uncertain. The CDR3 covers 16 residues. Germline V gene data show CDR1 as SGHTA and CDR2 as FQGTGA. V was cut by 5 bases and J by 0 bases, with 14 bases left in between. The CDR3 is CASSLGFDLAKNIQYF. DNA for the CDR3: TGTGCCAGCAGCCTGGGGTTTGATTTAGCCAAAAACATTCAGTACTTC. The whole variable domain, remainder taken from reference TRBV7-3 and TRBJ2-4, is GAGVSQTPSNKVTEKGKYVELRCDPISGHTALYWYRQSLGQGPEFLIYFQGTGAADDSGLPNDRFFAVRPEGSVSTLKIQRTERGDSAVYLCASSLGFDLAKNIQYFGAGTRLSVL.

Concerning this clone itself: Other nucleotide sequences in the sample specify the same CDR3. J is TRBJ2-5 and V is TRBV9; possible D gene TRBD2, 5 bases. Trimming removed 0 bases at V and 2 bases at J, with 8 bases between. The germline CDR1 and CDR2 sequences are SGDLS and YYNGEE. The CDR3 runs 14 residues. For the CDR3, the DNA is TGTGCCAGCAGCGTAGGGGGAGCTCAAGAGACCCAGTACTTC. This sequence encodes CASSVGGAQETQYF.

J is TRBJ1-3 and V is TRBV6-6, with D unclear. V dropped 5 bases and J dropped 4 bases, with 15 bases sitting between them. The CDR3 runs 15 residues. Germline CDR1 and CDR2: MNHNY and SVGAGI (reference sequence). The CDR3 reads CASSNAQSVGNTIYF. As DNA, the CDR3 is TGTGCCAGCAGTAATGCGCAGTCTGTCGGAAACACCATATATTTT.

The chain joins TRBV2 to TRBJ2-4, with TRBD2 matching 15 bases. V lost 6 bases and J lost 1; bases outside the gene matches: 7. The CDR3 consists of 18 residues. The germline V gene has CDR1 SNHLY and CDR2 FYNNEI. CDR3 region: CASRQGLAGGLAKNIQYF. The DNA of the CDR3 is TGTGCCAGCAGGCAGGGACTAGCGGGAGGTCTCGCCAAAAACATTCAGTACTTC.

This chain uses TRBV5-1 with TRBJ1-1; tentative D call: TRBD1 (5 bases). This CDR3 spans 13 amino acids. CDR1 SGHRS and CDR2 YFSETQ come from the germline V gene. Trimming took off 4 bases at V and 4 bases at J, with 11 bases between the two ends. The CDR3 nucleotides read TGCGCCAGCAGCGGGGGTTTCGCCACTGAAGCTTTCTTT. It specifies CASSGGFATEAFF.

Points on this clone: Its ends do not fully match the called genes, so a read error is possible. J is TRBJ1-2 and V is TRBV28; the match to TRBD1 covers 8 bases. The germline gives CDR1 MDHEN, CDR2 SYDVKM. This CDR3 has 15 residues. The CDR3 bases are TGTGCCAGCAGGTTATCCCCCGGACAGGGAGGAGGCTACACCTTC. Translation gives CASRLSPGQGGGYTF.

The CDR3 loop reads CASTTGVMGMNTEAFF. The CDR3 bases are TGCGCCAGCACCACTGGGGTAATGGGGATGAACACTGAAGCTTTCTTT. This sequence joins TRBV10-2 and TRBJ1-1; D gene ambiguous. Trimming removed 7 bases from V and 0 bases from J, with 18 bases in between. The CDR3 totals 16 residues. Germline V CDR1 and CDR2: WSHSY, SAAADI.